The clone carrying this TCR beta chain has a handful of counts. The CDR3 is 13 amino acids. J gave up 8 bases and V 3 bases, and 4 bases lay outside the gene matches. Germline-derived CDR1 and CDR2 are SGHTA and FQGNSA. The data were obtained in a study of blood T cell repertoires in COVID-19. On the study more broadly: T cells, B-cell-depleted T cells, or PBMCs provided the cDNA or gDNA that served as material.

The method was immunoSEQ multiplex PCR; TCRdb's version includes in-frame clones alone and lacks a portion of them. In the table there are around 190,000 clones, about 83% of which are singletons. V and J are TRBV7-2 and TRBJ2-7; 10 nucleotides line up with TRBD1. The sample taken for sequencing was PBMCs or T cells enriched from blood (not recorded which). The clonotype comes from a man aged 35-49 years with acute COVID-19. The CDR3: CASSFGTGDQQYF. Written as DNA, the CDR3 is TGTGCCAGCAGCTTTGGGACAGGGGATCAGCAGTACTTC.